Below are 3 T cell receptor beta chains sequenced from a single sample in a study of CD8+ T cells in alopecia areata (dated by TCRdb to 2017 to 2018). What the treatment or condition label conveys for this sample: oral pan-JAK inhibitor, 5-10 mg twice daily. The library relied on the immunoSEQ multiplex PCR assay. For TCR sequencing, RNA was extracted from every sample and reverse transcribed into cDNA to serve as template. TCRdb carries this immuneACCESS record with in-frame sequences only. Its versions omit some clonotypes, under half of them owing to an unresolved V gene in the studies checked, with the rest unexplained. The sample includes 200,000 to 250,000 clones, with under 70% observed a single time. The ten largest clonotypes hold more than 1% of the sample. Sequencing used CD4+ T cells sorted from blood, obtained around week 46, from a patient treated with tofacitinib. All receptors derive from a human donor with alopecia areata.

This rearrangement joins TRBV9 to TRBJ2-5; 7 bases are shared with TRBD2. V was clipped by 1 base and J by 2 bases; unmatched bases: 5. The CDR3 extends over 15 amino acids. Germline V gene lookup returns CDR1 SGDLS and CDR2 YYNGEE. In DNA form, the CDR3 reads TGTGCCAGCAGCGTAACGGGGGGTGGACAAGAGACCCAGTACTTC. It translates to CASSVTGGGQETQYF.

The V gene is TRBV7-9, the J gene TRBJ2-5; 9 nucleotides agree with TRBD1. CDR3 length equals 15 residues. The V and J ends lost 0 bases and 4 bases, in that order; junction bases with no gene match: 3. Per the germline V gene, CDR1 is SEHNR and CDR2 is FQNEAQ (reference sequence). For the CDR3, the DNA is TGTGCCAGCAGCTTAGCGGGACAGGGTGGAGAGACCCAGTACTTC. Protein product: CASSLAGQGGETQYF.

The chain couples TRBV10-3 to TRBJ1-5, with 9 bases that match TRBD1. Trimming cost V 4 bases and J 2 bases; bases outside gene matches: 3. The germline V gene encodes CDR1 ENHRY and CDR2 SYGVKD. The length of the CDR3 is 15 residues. The CDR3 loop reads CAISAGTGRNQPQHF. CDR3 bases: TGTGCCATCAGTGCCGGGACAGGGCGCAATCAGCCCCAGCATTTT.